This TCR beta chain was found in a study of early T cells in non-severe SARS-CoV-2 infection. Study at large: Unpaired chains resulted from sequencing bulk RNA of unsorted whole blood.

Study outcomes and limitations: Lookups in VDJdb leaned toward anti-spike CD8 responses and missed private and CD4 specificities.

Individual cDNA molecules received unique molecular identifiers during library preparation. TCRdb fed the 5' RACE reads into MiXCR, producing one record per CDR3 protein. The sample holds about 60,000 distinct CDR3 sequences; 13% are singletons and the top ten take 3.5% to 5%. Trimming at V came to 6 bases and at J to 1 base, leaving 17 bases not matched to a gene. The CDR3 contains 19 residues. As concerns this clonotype: Antigen: not known.

Sequenced input: whole blood. The TCR was taken from an adult who was a healthcare worker with PCR-confirmed SARS-CoV-2 infection or an uninfected control (not recorded which). This chain uses TRBV12-3 or TRBV12-4 with TRBJ2-3, with 9 bases matching TRBD1. The CDR3: CASSPLPGQGSGGTDTQYF. Written as DNA, the CDR3 is TGTGCCAGCAGCCCCCTTCCGGGACAGGGTTCAGGGGGCACAGATACGCAGTATTTT.